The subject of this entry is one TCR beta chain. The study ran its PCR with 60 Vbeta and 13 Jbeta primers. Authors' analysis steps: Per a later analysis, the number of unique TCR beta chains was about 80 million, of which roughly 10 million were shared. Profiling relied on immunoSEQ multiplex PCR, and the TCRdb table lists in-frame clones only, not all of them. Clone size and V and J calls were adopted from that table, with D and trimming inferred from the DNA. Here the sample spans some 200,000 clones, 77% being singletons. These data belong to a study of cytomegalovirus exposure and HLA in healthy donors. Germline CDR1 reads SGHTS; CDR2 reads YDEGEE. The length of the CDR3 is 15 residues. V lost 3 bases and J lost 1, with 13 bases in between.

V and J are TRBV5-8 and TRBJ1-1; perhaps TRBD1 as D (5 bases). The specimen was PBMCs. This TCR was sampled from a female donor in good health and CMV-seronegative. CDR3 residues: CASSSGTWANTEAFF. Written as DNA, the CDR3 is TGTGCCAGCAGCTCCGGGACTTGGGCGAACACTGAAGCTTTCTTT.